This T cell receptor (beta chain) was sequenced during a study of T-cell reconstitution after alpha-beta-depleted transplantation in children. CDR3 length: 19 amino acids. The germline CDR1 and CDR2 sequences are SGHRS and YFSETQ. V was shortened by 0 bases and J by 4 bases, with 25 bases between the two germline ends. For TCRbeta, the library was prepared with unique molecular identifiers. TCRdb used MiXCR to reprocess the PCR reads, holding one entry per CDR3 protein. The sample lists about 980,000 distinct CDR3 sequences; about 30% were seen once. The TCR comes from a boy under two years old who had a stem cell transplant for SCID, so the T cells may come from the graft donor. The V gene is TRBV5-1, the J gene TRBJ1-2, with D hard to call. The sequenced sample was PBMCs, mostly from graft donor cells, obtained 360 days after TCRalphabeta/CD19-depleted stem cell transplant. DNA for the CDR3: TGCGCCAGCAGCTTGGGGCCTGGAAGGCCCTCCGGACCTACCTATGGCTACACCTTC. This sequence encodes CASSLGPGRPSGPTYGYTF.